What follows are 22 T cell receptor beta chains derived from one specimen sequenced in a study of T cell responses to AZD1222 COVID-19 vaccine. Clones were sequenced by immunoSEQ multiplex PCR, and TCRdb holds only the in-frame ones, with some missing. The sample gives about 110,000 clones, less than 95% of which show up once; less than 10% is in the top ten. The material was peripheral blood, obtained 28 days after the second AZD1222 dose. The receptors were sampled from an adult who received the AZD1222 COVID-19 vaccine.

This rearrangement joins TRBV7-2 to TRBJ1-6; TRBD1 matches 8 bases. The CDR3 contains 17 residues. The germline V gene encodes CDR1 SGHTA and CDR2 FQGNSA. The trim removed 4 bases at V and 8 bases at J, leaving 13 bases unmatched. The CDR3 DNA follows: TGTGCCAGCAGCTCGCCCATGCGACAGGGGCTCGATTCACCCCTCCACTTT. This codes for CASSSPMRQGLDSPLHF.

This chain joins TRBV24-1 and TRBJ1-1, with 7 bases matching TRBD1. The V gene's germline CDR1 is KGHDR and CDR2 SFDVKD. There are 13 residues in the CDR3. V trimming: 7 bases; J trimming: 2 bases; junction bases outside the gene matches: 3. The CDR3 here is CATRDRSNTEAFF. Here the CDR3 DNA reads TGTGCCACCAGGGACAGGTCTAACACTGAAGCTTTCTTT.

The chain couples TRBV2 to TRBJ1-2, with no clear D. The CDR3 totals 14 residues. In germline, CDR1 is SNHLY, CDR2 FYNNEI. V gave up 8 bases and J gave up 5 bases, with 18 bases separating them. The CDR3 here is CASLPRTALYGYTF. DNA for the CDR3: TGTGCCAGCCTGCCTCGGACCGCCTTGTATGGCTACACCTTC.

This chain joins TRBV5-6 and TRBJ2-7; D is perhaps TRBD2 (6 bases). The V gene lost 2 bases and the J gene lost 1 base, with 10 bases spanning the gap. Germline values: CDR1 SGHDT, CDR2 YYEEEE. This CDR3 spans 14 amino acids. The CDR3 nucleotides read TGTGCCAGCAGCTTACCCGGGACTTCCTACGAGCAGTACTTC. Encoded protein: CASSLPGTSYEQYF.

The chain's CDR3 is CASSIGVGNYEQYF. The CDR3 region has the DNA TGTGCCAGTAGTATTGGGGTAGGGAACTACGAGCAGTACTTC. V gene TRBV19 combines with J gene TRBJ2-7; D is unclear. The CDR3 is made up of 14 amino acids. CDR1 LNHDA and CDR2 SQIVND come from the germline V gene (reference sequence). V lost 3 bases and J lost 3, with 12 bases in between.

The chain uses TRBV9 and TRBJ1-6; D gene ambiguous. The CDR3 consists of 14 residues. Between the trimmed V and J ends, which lost 0 bases and 9 bases, there was a span of 10 bases. From germline, CDR1 is SGDLS and CDR2 YYNGEE. In DNA, the CDR3 is TGTGCCAGCAGCGTAGGTTTAGGGCTTTCACCCCTCCACTTT. Its translation is CASSVGLGLSPLHF.

This clone appeared once. The rearrangement uses TRBV30 and TRBJ2-7; D is perhaps TRBD2 (5 bases). Trimming shortened V by 3 bases and J by 1 base, and 13 bases separated the two germline ends. Germline CDR1 GTSNPN, CDR2 SVGIG (reference sequence). CDR3 length equals 14 residues. DNA for the CDR3: TGTGCCTGGAGCCGGGGTACCCAATCCTACGAGCAGTACTTC. Translating gives CAWSRGTQSYEQYF.

A few counts support this clone. The rearrangement uses TRBV7-8 and TRBJ1-5; the D is unclear. Germline loops: CDR1 SGHVS, CDR2 FQNEAQ. The CDR3 is 15 residues long. V was trimmed by 3 bases and J by 3 bases, leaving 12 bases between them. The CDR3 loop is CASSLGGRFNQPQHF. The DNA for the CDR3 is TGTGCCAGCAGCTTGGGAGGTCGGTTCAATCAGCCCCAGCATTTT. The whole variable domain, filled in from reference TRBV7-8 and TRBJ1-5, reads GAGVSQSPRYKVAKRGQDVALRCDPISGHVSLFWYQQALGQGPEFLTYFQNEAQLDKSGLPSDRFFAERPEGSVSTLKIQRTQQEDSAVYLCASSLGGRFNQPQHFGDGTRLSIL.

This chain uses TRBV2 with TRBJ1-5; D may be TRBD1 (5 bases). The CDR3 has 14 amino acids. With 4 bases removed from V and 6 bases from J, the gap between germline ends came to 13 bases. Germline values: CDR1 SNHLY, CDR2 FYNNEI. The CDR3 protein is CASSGGRGGQPQHF. CDR3 in DNA: TGTGCCAGCAGTGGGGGAAGGGGAGGTCAGCCCCAGCATTTT.

The rearrangement links TRBV3-1 (or the pseudogene TRBV3-2) to TRBJ2-5; 9 positions match TRBD1. CDR1 and CDR2 from the germline V gene are LGHDT and YNNKEL (reference sequence). The V segment lost 5 bases and the J segment 5 bases; nucleotides outside the gene matches: 6. This CDR3 comprises 14 residues. Here the CDR3 reads CASSKQGALETQYF. The CDR3 DNA reads TGTGCCAGCAGCAAACAGGGGGCGTTGGAGACCCAGTACTTC.

The chain links TRBV2 to TRBJ2-1; 9 bases fit TRBD1. CDR1 SNHLY and CDR2 FYNNEI come from the germline V gene. V was clipped by 4 bases and J by 6 bases; unmatched bases: 1. The CDR3 is 13 amino acids. CDR3 DNA sequence: TGTGCCAGCAGTGGACAGGGGGGCAATGAGCAGTTCTTC. Amino acids: CASSGQGGNEQFF.

The V call is TRBV6-5, the J call TRBJ2-7; TRBD1 or TRBD2 may be the D gene (5 bases each). Trimming shortened V by 0 bases and J by 0 bases, and 6 bases separated the two germline ends. This CDR3 has 14 amino acids. Germline V gives CDR1 MNHEY, CDR2 SVGAGI. CDR3 in amino acids: CASSYSRGSYEQYF. The CDR3 coding sequence is TGTGCCAGCAGTTACTCGAGGGGCTCCTACGAGCAGTACTTC.

The chain combines TRBV27 with TRBJ1-6, with 7 bases that match TRBD1. The CDR3 spans 14 residues. Trimming cost V 7 bases and J 7 bases; bases outside gene matches: 7. Germline V gene lookup returns CDR1 MNHEY and CDR2 SMNVEV (reference sequence). The CDR3 DNA sequence: TGTGCCAGCACCCGACAGGGTCGCAATTCACCCCTCCACTTT. This codes for CASTRQGRNSPLHF.

This rearrangement joins TRBV5-6 to TRBJ1-1; D is perhaps TRBD1 (6 bases). Germline CDR1 SGHDT, CDR2 YYEEEE. V was cut by 5 bases and J by 5 bases, with 19 bases left in between. The length of the CDR3 is 15 residues. This CDR3 is CASRTLQGGKTEAFF. For the CDR3, the DNA is TGTGCCAGCAGGACCCTACAGGGCGGGAAAACTGAAGCTTTCTTT.

The chain links TRBV11-3 to TRBJ1-1, with unresolved D. In germline, CDR1 is SGHNT, CDR2 YENEEA. Trimming left V 5 bases short and J 3 bases short, with 10 bases between. The CDR3 has 13 residues. The CDR3, as DNA: TGTGCCAGCAGCGCAACAGCACACACTGAAGCTTTCTTT. This encodes CASSATAHTEAFF.

CDR3 DNA sequence: TGTGCCAGCAGTTACTCCCCGGGGCCCACTGAAGCTTTCTTT. Translated, it gives CASSYSPGPTEAFF. The V gene is TRBV6-5, the J gene TRBJ1-1; possibly TRBD1 for D (5 bases). The CDR3 extends over 14 amino acids. Trimming took off 0 bases at V and 4 bases at J, with 9 bases between the two ends. CDR1 MNHEY and CDR2 SVGAGI come from the germline V gene.

The chain uses TRBV30 and TRBJ1-6; 7 bases fit TRBD1. J lost 2 bases, V lost 5 bases, and 15 bases had no gene match. Per germline, CDR1 GTSNPN and CDR2 SVGIG (reference sequence). CDR3 size: 18 residues. CDR3 nucleotide sequence: TGTGCCTGGCGTGGGGACAGCTTTGGAAGCACCTATAATTCACCCCTCCACTTT. It encodes CAWRGDSFGSTYNSPLHF. Full variable domain (rest looked up from reference TRBV30 and TRBJ1-6): SQTIHQWPATLVQPVGSPLSLECTVEGTSNPNLYWYRQAAGRGLQLLFYSVGIGQISSEVPQNLSASRPQDRQFILSSKKLLLSDSGFYLCAWRGDSFGSTYNSPLHFGNGTRLTVT.

The J gene is TRBJ1-4, the V gene TRBV7-8, with 7 bases aligning to TRBD1. Germline V lookup: CDR1 SGHVS, CDR2 FQNEAQ. The CDR3 extends over 16 amino acids. Germline trimming cut 5 bases from V and 5 bases from J; bases unmatched to any gene: 11. The CDR3 is CASSHTGQARNEKLFF. CDR3 DNA: TGTGCCAGCAGCCATACCGGACAGGCGAGAAATGAAAAACTGTTTTTT.

CDR3 in DNA: TGTGCCAGCAGTCGGGACGCAAAGTCCTACGAGCAGTACTTC. Translation: CASSRDAKSYEQYF. The gene calls are TRBV7-3 and TRBJ2-7; D may be TRBD1 or TRBD2 (5 bases each). In germline, CDR1 is SGHTA, CDR2 FQGTGA. The CDR3 sequence is 14 residues long. V was shortened by 6 bases and J by 1 base, with 13 bases between the two germline ends.

This clone has just one count. J is TRBJ2-1 and V is TRBV25-1; 10 nucleotides agree with TRBD2. Germline V CDR1 and CDR2: MGHDK, SYGVNS. This CDR3 is 16 amino acids long. The trim removed 3 bases at V and 9 bases at J, leaving 11 bases unmatched. The CDR3 sequence: CASSDKGSGGSGEQFF. The CDR3 DNA follows: TGTGCCAGCAGTGACAAAGGTAGCGGGGGGTCCGGTGAGCAGTTCTTC.

The chain uses TRBV18 and TRBJ1-5; unclear D gene. The CDR3 contains 15 residues. Germline V gene sequence: CDR1 KGHSH, CDR2 LQKENI. V lost 1 base and J lost 2, with 9 bases in between. The CDR3 DNA is TGTGCCAGCTCACCACGAAGGGAGGGCAATCAGCCCCAGCATTTT. It translates to CASSPRREGNQPQHF. The complete variable domain, with remaining parts taken from reference TRBV18 and TRBJ1-5, reads NAGVMQNPRHLVRRRGQEARLRCSPMKGHSHVYWYRQLPEEGLKFMVYLQKENIIDESGMPKERFSAEFPKEGPSILRIQQVVRGDSAAYFCASSPRREGNQPQHFGDGTRLSIL.

V usage is TRBV7-2 and J usage is TRBJ1-5; D gene uncertain. V lost 6 bases and J 0 bases, leaving 9 bases between the germline ends. The CDR3 is 14 amino acids. Germline V lookup: CDR1 SGHTA, CDR2 FQGNSA. CDR3 sequence reads: CASRLGYSNQPQHF. DNA of the CDR3: TGTGCCAGCAGACTAGGGTATAGCAATCAGCCCCAGCATTTT.